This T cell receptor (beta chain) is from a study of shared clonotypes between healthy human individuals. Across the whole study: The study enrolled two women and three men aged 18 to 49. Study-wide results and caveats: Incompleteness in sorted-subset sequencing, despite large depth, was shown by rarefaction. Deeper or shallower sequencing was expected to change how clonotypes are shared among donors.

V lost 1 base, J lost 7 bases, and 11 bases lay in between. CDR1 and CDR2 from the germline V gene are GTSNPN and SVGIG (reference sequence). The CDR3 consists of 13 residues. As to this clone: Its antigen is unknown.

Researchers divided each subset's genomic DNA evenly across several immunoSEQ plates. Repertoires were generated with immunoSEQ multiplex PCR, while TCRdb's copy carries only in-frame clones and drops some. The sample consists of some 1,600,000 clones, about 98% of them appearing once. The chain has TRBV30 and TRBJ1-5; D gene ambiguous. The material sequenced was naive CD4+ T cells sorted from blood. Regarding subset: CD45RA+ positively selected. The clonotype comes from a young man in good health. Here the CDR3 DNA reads TGTGCCTGGAGTGATGGGGTCAAGCAGCCCCAGCATTTT. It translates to CAWSDGVKQPQHF.